The next 20 T cell receptor beta chains were all read from a single sample in a study of blood T cell repertoires in COVID-19. Clones were read by immunoSEQ multiplex PCR, and TCRdb kept only the in-frame ones, dropping some. This table holds roughly 140,000 clones, approximately 80% found once. The sequenced sample was peripheral blood. These receptors were obtained from a woman between 50 and 59 years old in a cohort sampled during active or convalescent COVID-19.

The CDR3, as DNA: TGTGCCAGCAGCCCGGACAGGGCGAACACCGGGGAGCTGTTTTTT. Translation gives CASSPDRANTGELFF. The chain has TRBV5-4 and TRBJ2-2, with 8 bases identical to TRBD1. Germline CDR1 reads SGHNT; CDR2 reads YYREEE (reference sequence). The CDR3 is made up of 15 amino acids. V was clipped by 4 bases and J by 0 bases; unmatched bases: 2.

The genes are TRBV6-1 and TRBJ2-1; no definite D call. Per germline, CDR1 MNHNS and CDR2 SASEGT. This CDR3 is 16 amino acids long. V shed 2 bases and J shed 7 bases, with 18 bases lying between them. The CDR3 is CASSESSSVVSNEQFF. CDR3 coding DNA: TGTGCCAGCAGTGAAAGCTCCAGCGTAGTTTCTAATGAGCAGTTCTTC.

This clone showed up just once. This sequence joins TRBV20-1 and TRBJ2-4; D gene unclear. The CDR3 sequence is 11 residues long. V lost 2 bases to trimming and J lost 6 bases, with 5 bases between them. Germline V gene sequence: CDR1 DFQATT, CDR2 SNEGSKA (reference sequence). CDR3 sequence reads: CSARSVNIQYF. The DNA for the CDR3 is TGCAGTGCTAGATCAGTAAACATTCAGTACTTC.

This clone was detected a few times. The V call is TRBV5-1, the J call TRBJ2-1; D not resolved. The germline V gene encodes CDR1 SGHRS and CDR2 YFSETQ. The length of the CDR3 is 15 residues. The V end lost 0 bases, the J end lost 5 bases, and 12 bases lay between the germline ends. The CDR3 DNA sequence: TGCGCCAGCAGCTTGGGCACACTTCGGGACAATGAGCAGTTCTTC. It is translated as CASSLGTLRDNEQFF.

V usage is TRBV7-9 and J usage is TRBJ1-5; the D is unclear. In germline, CDR1 is SEHNR, CDR2 FQNEAQ (reference sequence). This CDR3 region has 14 residues. Trimming left V 3 bases short and J 0 bases short, with 6 bases between. The CDR3 region is CASSFTNSNQPQHF. CDR3 sequence (DNA): TGTGCCAGCAGCTTTACTAATAGCAATCAGCCCCAGCATTTT.

The rearrangement uses TRBV4-1 and TRBJ2-7; TRBD2 matches at 9 bases. This CDR3 has 15 amino acids. Per the germline V gene, CDR1 is MGHRA and CDR2 is YSYEKL. V was clipped by 3 bases and J by 4 bases; unmatched bases: 7. The CDR3 spells CASSQASGVVYEQYF. The CDR3 coding sequence is TGCGCCAGCAGCCAGGCTAGCGGGGTTGTGTACGAGCAGTACTTC.

The chain joins TRBV9 to TRBJ1-4, with TRBD1 identical over 8 bases. CDR1 is SGDLS, CDR2 YYNGEE, per germline. V lost 4 bases to trimming and J lost 7 bases; unmatched junction nucleotides: 6. The length of the CDR3 is 14 residues. CDR3 coding DNA: TGTGCCAGCAGCCCAGGACAGGGACTTGAAAAACTGTTTTTT. Protein product: CASSPGQGLEKLFF.

The chain is built from TRBV10-3 and TRBJ1-3; D unclear. CDR3 size: 13 residues. V dropped 8 bases and J dropped 2 bases, with 10 bases sitting between them. Per the germline V gene, CDR1 is ENHRY and CDR2 is SYGVKD. For the CDR3, the DNA is TGTGCCATCTCTGCAGAGGCTGGAAACACCATATATTTT. Amino acid sequence: CAISAEAGNTIYF.

The chain employs TRBV14 and TRBJ2-3; maybe TRBD2 (5 bases). Trimming took 3 bases from V and 3 from J, leaving 7 bases between them. This CDR3 has 13 residues. CDR1 is SGHDN and CDR2 is FVKESK in the germline V gene. The CDR3 is CASSQVATDTQYF. In DNA, the CDR3 is TGTGCCAGCAGCCAGGTAGCGACAGATACGCAGTATTTT.

This clone was counted between two and nine times. The V call is TRBV25-1, the J call TRBJ1-2; the D gene is possibly TRBD1 (5 bases). The CDR3 is 16 residues long. The V end was cut by 1 base, the J end by 6 bases, with 18 bases between. Germline CDR1 is MGHDK and CDR2 is SYGVNS. CDR3 bases: TGTGCCAGCAGTGAATTTTTTGTTGGGTCAGGGCATGGCTACACCTTC. It encodes CASSEFFVGSGHGYTF.

The CDR3 protein is CAMSSGDYGYTF. The CDR3 DNA follows: TGTGCCATGTCCTCGGGTGACTATGGCTACACCTTC. The V and J genes are TRBV5-6 and TRBJ1-2; no firm D call. Deletions cut 9 bases from V and 3 bases from J, with 12 bases between. CDR3 length: 12 residues. Germline V gene sequence: CDR1 SGHDT, CDR2 YYEEEE.

The chain uses TRBV12-5 and TRBJ2-7; 8 bases agree with TRBD1. This CDR3 contains 13 residues. Germline V gene lookup returns CDR1 LGHNT and CDR2 FRNRAP. Trimming took 1 base from V and 6 from J; bases not matched to a gene: 2. The DNA of the CDR3 is TGTGCTAGTGGTTTGGGACAGGGGTTCGAGCAGTACTTC. Translating gives CASGLGQGFEQYF.

The chain combines TRBV7-8 with TRBJ1-1; TRBD1 agrees at 8 bases. Trimming took 4 bases from V and 7 from J; bases not matched to a gene: 14. The germline CDR1 and CDR2 sequences are SGHVS and FQNEAQ. The CDR3 has 16 residues. The CDR3 spells CASSWGAVTGGGEAFF. CDR3 in DNA: TGTGCCAGCAGCTGGGGAGCAGTTACAGGGGGGGGTGAAGCTTTCTTT.

V gene TRBV6-5 combines with J gene TRBJ1-5; D gene ambiguous. The CDR3 runs 14 residues. The germline V gene has CDR1 MNHEY and CDR2 SVGAGI. Between the trimmed V and J ends, which lost 7 bases and 0 bases, there was a span of 10 bases. This CDR3 reads CASTPPYSNQPQHF. Written as DNA, the CDR3 is TGTGCCAGCACCCCCCCGTATAGCAATCAGCCCCAGCATTTT.

The chain joins TRBV6-6 to TRBJ1-3; D not resolved. Looked up from germline, CDR1 is MNHNY and CDR2 is SVGAGI (reference sequence). The CDR3 runs 14 residues. Trimming removed 2 bases from V and 3 bases from J, with 8 bases in between. CDR3 in DNA: TGTGCCAGCAGTTACGGGCGGGGTGGAAACACCATATATTTT. Amino acid sequence: CASSYGRGGNTIYF.

The chain joins TRBV18 to TRBJ1-3, with TRBD1 matching 7 bases. This CDR3 region has 14 residues. The J segment lost 3 bases and the V segment lost 8 bases, leaving 7 bases of the junction unmatched. Germline loops: CDR1 KGHSH, CDR2 LQKENI. In nucleotides, the CDR3 is TGTGCCAGCACCTCGACAGGGATTGGAAACACCATATATTTT. Translated: CASTSTGIGNTIYF.

The chain uses TRBV5-6 and TRBJ1-6; 8 bases agree with TRBD1. Per the germline V gene, CDR1 is SGHDT and CDR2 is YYEEEE. Trimming removed 5 bases from V and 4 bases from J; junction bases left unmatched: 8. The CDR3 runs to 16 residues. CDR3 in DNA: TGTGCCAGCAGAACAGGGGGGCTAAGATATAATTCACCCCTCCACTTT. Its protein is CASRTGGLRYNSPLHF.

The gene calls are TRBV20-1 and TRBJ2-1; TRBD2 might be the D (5 bases). This CDR3 spans 11 amino acids. Germline-derived CDR1 and CDR2 are DFQATT and SNEGSKA (reference sequence). V gave up 0 bases and J gave up 10 bases, with 7 bases separating them. The CDR3 protein is CSARDQREQFF. The DNA of the CDR3 is TGCAGTGCTAGAGATCAGCGGGAGCAGTTCTTC.

This sequence joins TRBV19 and TRBJ1-5; possibly TRBD1 for D (6 bases). The CDR3 is 16 residues long. The germline V gene encodes CDR1 LNHDA and CDR2 SQIVND (reference sequence). The germline V and J ends were trimmed by 4 bases and 3 bases, with 16 bases remaining between them. The CDR3 loop is CASSTIQGSFNQPQHF. The DNA for the CDR3 is TGTGCCAGTAGTACCATACAGGGCTCATTCAATCAGCCCCAGCATTTT. Combining the CDR3 with reference TRBV19 and TRBJ1-5 gives the whole variable domain DGGITQSPKYLFRKEGQNVTLSCEQNLNHDAMYWYRQDPGQGLRLIYYSQIVNDFQKGDIAEGYSVSREKKESFPLTVTSAQKNPTAFYLCASSTIQGSFNQPQHFGDGTRLSIL.

The chain joins TRBV5-4 to TRBJ1-2; possible D gene TRBD1, 6 bases. Germline V gives CDR1 SGHNT, CDR2 YYREEE (reference sequence). The germline V and J ends were trimmed by 6 bases and 3 bases, with 12 bases remaining between them. The CDR3 runs to 13 residues. In nucleotides, the CDR3 is TGTGCCAGCAAACAGGGTGGCGACTATGGCTACACCTTC. This gives the protein CASKQGGDYGYTF.